The rows below give T cell receptor beta chains drawn from one sample of a study of spatial heterogeneity in lung cancer. TCRdb independently ran MiXCR on the 5' RACE reads; one entry per CDR3 protein. Of about 120,000 distinct CDR3 sequences in the sample, more than 9% were seen once. Specimen: PBMCs, collected at follow-up. Receptor source: a male donor with early-stage non-small cell lung cancer. Both conserved end residues are part of each CDR3. Each record gives: D gene, V gene, clone size, J gene, CDR3 DNA, CDR3 protein. A D gene is named only where the DNA matches it firmly. Rows give clone size only sometimes, using once, few, many, or a class for an expanded clone.

TRBD2,TRBV10-3,few,TRBJ2-3,TGTGCCATCAGTGGTCCAGCGGGGGGTTCAGATACGCAGTATTTT,CAISGPAGGSDTQYF
TRBD1,TRBV28,few,TRBJ1-2,TGTGCCAGCAGTCCCCGGGACAGGGTCTATGGCTACACCTTC,CASSPRDRVYGYTF
TRBD1,TRBV3-1,few,TRBJ2-2,TGTGCCAGCAGCCAGGGGACAGGGGGTATCACCGGGGAGCTGTTTTTT,CASSQGTGGITGELFF
TRBD2,TRBV19,few,TRBJ2-3,TGTGCCAGTAGTATGGCTAGCGGGGGGAACACAGATACGCAGTATTTT,CASSMASGGNTDTQYF
TRBD1,TRBV5-1,many,TRBJ2-2,TGCGCCAGCAGCTTACAGACAGGGGGCTCCGGGGAGCTGTTTTTT,CASSLQTGGSGELFF
.,TRBV5-1,.,TRBJ2-3,TGCGCCAGCAGCTTGGTTACGGGGGGCACAGATACGCAGTATTTT,CASSLVTGGTDTQYF
TRBD2,TRBV25-1,few,TRBJ2-5,TGTGCCAGCAGTGAATATAGGACTAGCGGTTTAAGGCAGGAGACCCAGTACTTC,CASSEYRTSGLRQETQYF
TRBD1,TRBV7-9,few,TRBJ2-5,TGTGCCAGCAGCCCCGGACAGGGCCATGAGACCCAGTACTTC,CASSPGQGHETQYF
.,TRBV20-1,few,TRBJ1-6,TGCAGTGCTAGAGATATTACAGAGAGCTCCTATAATTCACCCCTCCACTTT,CSARDITESSYNSPLHF
TRBD1,TRBV4-1,few,TRBJ2-1,TGCGCCAGCAGCCAAGATCTGCAGGGGGTTTACAATGAGCAGTTCTTC,CASSQDLQGVYNEQFF
.,TRBV4-3,.,TRBJ1-5,TGCGCCAGCAGCCAAGATCCCCAGGATCGGGGGAGCAATCAGCCCCAGCATTTT,CASSQDPQDRGSNQPQHF
.,TRBV2,.,TRBJ2-3,TGTGCCAGCAGTGAAGCGGCCCACCCAACAGATACGCAGTATTTT,CASSEAAHPTDTQYF
TRBD2,TRBV4-2,.,TRBJ2-5,TGTGCCAGCAGCCGCCAACCGGGACTAGGAAAAGAGACCCAGTACTTC,CASSRQPGLGKETQYF
TRBD2,TRBV18,many,TRBJ2-2,TGTGCCAGCTCACCAATGGGACTAGCGGGGAACACCGGGGAGCTGTTTTTT,CASSPMGLAGNTGELFF
.,TRBV27,.,TRBJ1-5,TGTGCCAGCAGTCTGACGGGACTGTATAGGACGGGCAATCAGCCCCAGCATTTT,CASSLTGLYRTGNQPQHF
.,TRBV27,few,TRBJ2-3,TGTGCCAGCAGTCTTTCACGCACAGATACGCAGTATTTT,CASSLSRTDTQYF
.,TRBV12-3/TRBV12-4,.,TRBJ2-3,TGTGCCAGCGGCCGGGGAACAGATACGCAGTATTTT,CASGRGTDTQYF
TRBD1,TRBV5-6,many,TRBJ1-2,TGTGCCAGCAGCTTAAAAAACAGGGGCTTTGGCTACACCTTC,CASSLKNRGFGYTF
.,TRBV2,few,TRBJ1-5,TGTGCCAGCAACCCGGACAGCAATCAGCCCCAGCATTTT,CASNPDSNQPQHF
.,TRBV28,.,TRBJ1-2,TGTGCCAGCAGTACCTATGGCGGCTACACCTTC,CASSTYGGYTF
TRBD1,TRBV28,many,TRBJ1-2,TGTGCCAGCAGTTCGACGGGAGACAGGGCTTTGTTGTATGGCTACACCTTC,CASSSTGDRALLYGYTF
TRBD2,TRBV10-3,few,TRBJ2-3,TGTGCCATCAGTACCGGACTAGCGGGGTCTAGCACAGATACGCAGTATTTT,CAISTGLAGSSTDTQYF
.,TRBV6-4,many,TRBJ2-3,TGTGCCAGCAGTGATGGGACTGCTGGTCCAGATACGCAGTATTTT,CASSDGTAGPDTQYF
.,TRBV18,few,TRBJ1-5,TGTGCCAGCTCACGAGGCCAGGACTATCAGCCCCAGCATTTT,CASSRGQDYQPQHF
TRBD1,TRBV5-4,few,TRBJ2-1,TGTGCCAGCAGCTTGGAATCTACCGGGACAGCTTACAATGAGCAGTTCTTC,CASSLESTGTAYNEQFF
.,TRBV12-3/TRBV12-4,.,TRBJ1-5,TGTGCCAGCAGTTTGGCCCTTGACAATCAGCCCCAGCATTTT,CASSLALDNQPQHF
TRBD2,TRBV7-2,many,TRBJ2-1,TGTGCCAGCAGCCCCGGACTAGCGGGGGGGCATGAGCAGTTCTTC,CASSPGLAGGHEQFF
.,TRBV27,many,TRBJ1-1,TGTGCCAGCAGTTTCTTGGACGCCTTTGAAGCTTTCTTT,CASSFLDAFEAFF
.,TRBV20-1,.,TRBJ2-3,TGCAGTGCCCCCGAGGATACGCAGTATTTT,CSAPEDTQYF
.,TRBV27,many,TRBJ2-3,TGTGCCAGCTCACTGGCGAGGGGAAAGGGCACAGATACGCAGTATTTT,CASSLARGKGTDTQYF
.,TRBV7-8,many,TRBJ2-7,TGTGCCAGCAGCCTCCAGGGAGACCAGCAGTACTTC,CASSLQGDQQYF
.,TRBV9,.,TRBJ2-7,TGTGCCAGCAGCCCGGCGGGACAGTCAGACGAGCAGTACTTC,CASSPAGQSDEQYF
.,TRBV4-1,many,TRBJ1-6,TGCGCCAGCAGCCAAGAGGCAGGGTATTCACCCCTCCACTTT,CASSQEAGYSPLHF
.,TRBV28,few,TRBJ1-5,TGTGCCAGCAGCTTGGGGCAGCCTAGCAATCAGCCCCAGCATTTT,CASSLGQPSNQPQHF
TRBD1,TRBV29-1,.,TRBJ2-1,TGCAGCACCCGAACAGGGGGTTCCTACAATGAGCAGTTCTTC,CSTRTGGSYNEQFF
TRBD2,TRBV5-1,.,TRBJ2-5,TGCGCCAGCAGACAGGGACTAGCGGAAGAGACCCAGTACTTC,CASRQGLAEETQYF
.,TRBV2,many,TRBJ2-3,TGTGCCAGCTCTGGGGGGAGCACAGATACGCAGTATTTT,CASSGGSTDTQYF
TRBD2,TRBV25-1,.,TRBJ2-1,TGTGCCAGCTCAGCACCACGGGGGGGGTACAATGAGCAGTTCTTC,CASSAPRGGYNEQFF
.,TRBV12-3/TRBV12-4,many,TRBJ1-1,TGTGCCAGCAACAAACGGCGGGGGAAGAACACTGAAGCTTTCTTT,CASNKRRGKNTEAFF
.,TRBV7-7,few,TRBJ2-2,TGTGCCAGCAGCTTAGCCGGCCTAACCCCCGGGGAGCTGTTTTTT,CASSLAGLTPGELFF
.,TRBV13,many,TRBJ2-7,TGTGCCAGCAGGACAGTTTCCGGGGGATACGAGCAGTACTTC,CASRTVSGGYEQYF
.,TRBV13,many,TRBJ2-4,TGTGCCAGCAGCCAAGCGGGTTTCGGGACGGGAAACATTCAGTACTTC,CASSQAGFGTGNIQYF
.,TRBV28,many,TRBJ2-2,TGTGCCAGCAGGGGCGTCGCGAACACCGGGGAGCTGTTTTTT,CASRGVANTGELFF
.,TRBV12-3/TRBV12-4,.,TRBJ2-3,TGTGCCACCGGGGTAGTGGCAGATACGCAGTATTTT,CATGVVADTQYF
.,TRBV12-3/TRBV12-4,.,TRBJ1-1,TGTGCCAGCAGTATACGCACTGAAGCTTTCTTT,CASSIRTEAFF
.,TRBV28,few,TRBJ1-1,TGTGCCAGCATAGAGGGTTTACGGACTGAAGCTTTCTTT,CASIEGLRTEAFF
.,TRBV3-1,.,TRBJ2-1,TGTGCCAGCAGCCAAGCCCACCCCGGATCGTCCTACAATGAGCAGTTCTTC,CASSQAHPGSSYNEQFF
.,TRBV7-8,many,TRBJ2-2,TGTGCCAGCAGCCATCTTCGGTTGCCGGGCACCGGGGAGCTGTTTTTT,CASSHLRLPGTGELFF
TRBD2,TRBV11-1,.,TRBJ2-3,TGTGCCAGCAGCCGGGGGGGCGGTTCGACAGATACGCAGTATTTT,CASSRGGGSTDTQYF
.,TRBV7-2,.,TRBJ1-1,TGTGCCGGCAGCCTAGGACAGATGAACACTGAAGCTTTCTTT,CAGSLGQMNTEAFF
.,TRBV7-6,few,TRBJ1-3,TGTGCCAGCAGCTTGGCCCGGGGGGCGGCCGGAAACACCATATATTTT,CASSLARGAAGNTIYF
.,TRBV12-3/TRBV12-4,few,TRBJ2-7,TGTGCTGCAGGCCGGAGCTCCTACGAGCAGTACTTC,CAAGRSSYEQYF
.,TRBV7-9,.,TRBJ1-3,TGTGCCAGCAGCCAAAGACAGAGAAACACCATATATTTT,CASSQRQRNTIYF
.,TRBV5-1,.,TRBJ2-1,TGCGCCAGCAGACCCGAGGGCAGATACAATGAGCAGTTCTTC,CASRPEGRYNEQFF
.,TRBV7-9,.,TRBJ1-1,TGTGCCAGCAGCTTAGCACAGACGAACACTGAAGCTTTCTTT,CASSLAQTNTEAFF
.,TRBV29-1,many,TRBJ2-2,TGCAGCGTTGAAGTTGCCAGGGGCGCCGGGGAGCTGTTTTTT,CSVEVARGAGELFF
.,TRBV14,many,TRBJ2-1,TGTGCCAGCAGCCAAGGACACTACAATGAGCAGTTCTTC,CASSQGHYNEQFF
.,TRBV6-2/TRBV6-3,.,TRBJ2-5,TGTGCCAGCACGCCCAGCGGAGGGAGGAAGACCCAGTACTTC,CASTPSGGRKTQYF
.,TRBV2,few,TRBJ2-2,TGTGCCAGCAGAACCGGGGCCAACACCGGGGAGCTGTTTTTT,CASRTGANTGELFF